What follows are 16 T cell receptor beta chains derived from one specimen sequenced in a study of a mutant IDH1 vaccine in newly diagnosed glioma. The assay was immunoSEQ multiplex PCR, and TCRdb's table has in-frame clones only and misses some. The sample lists about 60,000 clones; approximately 80% were seen once. Time point given: week 35, safety follow-up. With topical imiquimod, each dose of the vaccine consisted of 300 ug of mutant IDH1 20-mer peptide. These receptors are not linked to any known antigen. Sample: PBMCs, taken from a glioma patient whose treatment included an IDH1 peptide vaccine. These receptors originate from a middle-aged man with glioma.

This chain uses TRBV9 with TRBJ2-7; D call uncertain. The CDR3 length is 15 residues. In germline, CDR1 is SGDLS, CDR2 YYNGEE. Trimming took 5 bases from V and 2 from J, leaving 17 bases between them. The CDR3, as DNA: TGTGCCAGCAGTCTCACGGCGGCGTCCCCCTACGAGCAGTACTTC. Amino acid sequence: CASSLTAASPYEQYF. Full variable domain (rest looked up from reference TRBV9 and TRBJ2-7): DSGVTQTPKHLITATGQRVTLRCSPRSGDLSVYWYQQSLDQGLQFLIQYYNGEERAKGNILERFSAQQFPDLHSELNLSSLELGDSALYFCASSLTAASPYEQYFGPGTRLTVT.

The chain has TRBV27 and TRBJ2-4; TRBD1 agrees at 7 bases. The CDR3 runs 14 residues. The V segment lost 5 bases and the J segment 6 bases; nucleotides outside the gene matches: 7. Per germline, CDR1 MNHEY and CDR2 SMNVEV (reference sequence). This chain's CDR3 is CASSKIQGINIQYF. CDR3 sequence (DNA): TGTGCCAGCAGTAAAATACAGGGGATAAACATTCAGTACTTC.

This rearrangement joins TRBV5-6 to TRBJ2-7, with 13 bases identical to TRBD2. CDR1 is SGHDT and CDR2 is YYEEEE in the germline V gene. Germline trimming cut 4 bases from V and 7 bases from J; bases unmatched to any gene: 8. There are 15 residues in the CDR3. The CDR3 spells CASSLLAGGPGEQYF. The CDR3 nucleotides read TGTGCCAGCAGCCTACTAGCGGGAGGGCCGGGGGAGCAGTACTTC.

The CDR3 protein is CASSLEVGQQETQYF. The DNA of the CDR3 is TGCGCCAGCAGCTTGGAGGTAGGCCAACAAGAGACCCAGTACTTC. The chain links TRBV5-1 to TRBJ2-5, with D unclear. The germline V gene has CDR1 SGHRS and CDR2 YFSETQ. The CDR3 runs 15 residues. V lost 0 bases and J 2 bases, leaving 11 bases between the germline ends.

V is TRBV18 and J is TRBJ1-1; D is possibly TRBD1 (6 bases). In germline, CDR1 is KGHSH, CDR2 LQKENI. The CDR3 is 15 residues long. V gave up 2 bases and J gave up 2 bases, with 12 bases separating them. CDR3 nucleotides: TGTGCCAGCTCACCAAAAGGGGGGTTCAACACTGAAGCTTTCTTT. The encoded protein is CASSPKGGFNTEAFF. Complete variable domain (other parts from reference TRBV18 and TRBJ1-1): NAGVMQNPRHLVRRRGQEARLRCSPMKGHSHVYWYRQLPEEGLKFMVYLQKENIIDESGMPKERFSAEFPKEGPSILRIQQVVRGDSAAYFCASSPKGGFNTEAFFGQGTRLTVV.

The chain links TRBV6-5 to TRBJ1-2; 8 bases fit TRBD1. From germline, CDR1 is MNHEY and CDR2 SVGAGI. This CDR3 contains 16 residues. Unmatched junction bases numbered 13, after V lost 2 bases and J lost 8 bases. CDR3 coding DNA: TGTGCCAGCAGTTACCAAAAGCCGGGACAGGTCGGCGGCTACACCTTC. As protein: CASSYQKPGQVGGYTF.

The chain couples TRBV5-6 to TRBJ1-1; no reliable D call. The V end was cut by 7 bases, the J end by 3 bases, with 13 bases between. The CDR3 runs to 13 residues. Germline V gene lookup returns CDR1 SGHDT and CDR2 YYEEEE. CDR3 sequence: CASGKTHDTEAFF. The DNA for the CDR3 is TGTGCCAGCGGAAAAACACATGACACTGAAGCTTTCTTT.

The CDR3 DNA reads as TGTGCCAGCAGAGAGTCTGGGGGGCCATACGGCTACACCTTC. It yields the protein CASRESGGPYGYTF. This sequence joins TRBV28 and TRBJ1-2; tentatively, D is TRBD1 (6 bases). Germline V gene data show CDR1 as MDHEN and CDR2 as SYDVKM. The CDR3 has 14 amino acids. V lost 6 bases to trimming and J lost 8 bases, with 19 bases between them.

In its sample, this clone was seen once. V usage is TRBV6-6 and J usage is TRBJ2-2; 11 bases are shared with TRBD1. V shed 6 bases, J shed 4 bases, and the junction held 7 bases outside the gene matches. Germline CDR1 is MNHNY and CDR2 is SVGAGI (reference sequence). This CDR3 has 16 amino acids. DNA for the CDR3: TGTGCCAGCAGCCCCGGACAGGGGGCGGGCACCGGGGAGCTGTTTTTT. It encodes CASSPGQGAGTGELFF.

The CDR3 here is CAISGTSGTYEQYF. CDR3 coding DNA: TGTGCCATCAGTGGGACTAGCGGGACCTACGAGCAGTACTTC. The chain has TRBV10-3 and TRBJ2-7; 12 bases align to TRBD2. V shed 4 bases and J 2 bases; nucleotides not matched to a gene: 0. The CDR3 is 14 residues long. Germline CDR1 and CDR2: ENHRY and SYGVKD.

V is TRBV7-9 and J is TRBJ2-3; D unresolved. The ends were cut back, 8 bases at V and 0 bases at J, with 9 bases in the middle. The CDR3 runs to 13 residues. Per germline, CDR1 SEHNR and CDR2 FQNEAQ (reference sequence). The CDR3 loop is CASGPGSTDTQYF. The CDR3 region has the DNA TGTGCCAGCGGCCCAGGAAGCACAGATACGCAGTATTTT.

This chain connects TRBV5-1 to TRBJ2-3; D call uncertain. Per the germline V gene, CDR1 is SGHRS and CDR2 is YFSETQ. The CDR3 sequence is 12 residues long. V was trimmed by 2 bases and J by 6 bases, leaving 7 bases between them. Here the CDR3 DNA reads TGCGCCAGCAGCTTTGGCAGGGATACGCAGTATTTT. Translating it yields CASSFGRDTQYF.

Here the CDR3 DNA reads TGTGCCAGCAGCTTAGAAGCAAGGTACAATGAGCAGTTCTTC. It translates to CASSLEARYNEQFF. This sequence joins TRBV7-9 and TRBJ2-1; D gene unclear. From germline, CDR1 is SEHNR and CDR2 FQNEAQ (reference sequence). V gave up 1 base and J gave up 4 bases, with 8 bases separating them. The CDR3 length is 14 residues.

The J gene is TRBJ2-2, the V gene TRBV19; 9 positions agree with TRBD1. The junction had 10 bases not matched to a gene; V was cut back by 4 bases and J by 1 base. The CDR3 is 18 residues long. The germline CDR1 and CDR2 sequences are LNHDA and SQIVND (reference sequence). The CDR3 nucleotides read TGTGCCAGTAGTACAATAACTCCGGGACAGGGGAACACCGGGGAGCTGTTTTTT. Translating gives CASSTITPGQGNTGELFF.

V and J are TRBV27 and TRBJ2-4, with 7 bases identical to TRBD2. Looked up from germline, CDR1 is MNHEY and CDR2 is SMNVEV (reference sequence). V dropped 5 bases and J dropped 0; count of bases not matched to a gene: 7. The CDR3 is made up of 16 amino acids. The CDR3 protein is CASSGRGTVAKNIQYF. The CDR3, as DNA: TGTGCCAGCAGTGGGCGGGGGACCGTAGCCAAAAACATTCAGTACTTC.

V gene TRBV28 combines with J gene TRBJ2-7, with 8 bases identical to TRBD2. J was trimmed by 5 bases and V by 5 bases; bases with no gene match: 14. The CDR3 runs to 16 residues. Germline CDR1 MDHEN, CDR2 SYDVKM. CDR3 sequence: CASSPSGRRGVDEQYF. CDR3 bases: TGTGCCAGCAGTCCCAGCGGGAGAAGGGGCGTGGACGAGCAGTACTTC.